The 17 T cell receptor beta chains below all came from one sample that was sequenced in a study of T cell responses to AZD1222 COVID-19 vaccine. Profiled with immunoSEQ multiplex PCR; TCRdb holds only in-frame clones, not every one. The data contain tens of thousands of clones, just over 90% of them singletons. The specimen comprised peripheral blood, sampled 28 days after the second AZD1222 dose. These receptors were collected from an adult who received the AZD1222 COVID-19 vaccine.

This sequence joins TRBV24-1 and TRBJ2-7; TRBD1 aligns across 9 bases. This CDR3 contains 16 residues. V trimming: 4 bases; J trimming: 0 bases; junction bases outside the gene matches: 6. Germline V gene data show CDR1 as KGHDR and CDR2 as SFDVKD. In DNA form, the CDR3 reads TGTGCCACCAGTGACCAGGGACAGGGATCCTCCTACGAGCAGTACTTC. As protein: CATSDQGQGSSYEQYF.

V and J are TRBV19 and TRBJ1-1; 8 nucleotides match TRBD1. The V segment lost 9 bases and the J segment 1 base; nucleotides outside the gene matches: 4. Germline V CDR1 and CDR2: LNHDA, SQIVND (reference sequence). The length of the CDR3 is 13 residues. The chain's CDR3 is CASTQGGNTEAFF. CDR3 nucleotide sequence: TGTGCCAGCACACAGGGGGGGAACACTGAAGCTTTCTTT.

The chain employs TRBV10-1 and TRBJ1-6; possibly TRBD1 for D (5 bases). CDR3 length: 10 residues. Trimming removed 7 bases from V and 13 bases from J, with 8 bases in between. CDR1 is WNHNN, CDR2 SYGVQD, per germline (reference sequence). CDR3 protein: CASNRQPLHF. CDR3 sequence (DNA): TGCGCCAGCAATAGACAGCCCCTCCACTTT.

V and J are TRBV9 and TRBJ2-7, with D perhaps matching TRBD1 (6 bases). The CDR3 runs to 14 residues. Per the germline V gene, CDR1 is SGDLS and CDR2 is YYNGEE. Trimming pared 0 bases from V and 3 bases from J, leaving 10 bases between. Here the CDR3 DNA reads TGTGCCAGCAGCGTAGGGACAGCGAACTACGAGCAGTACTTC. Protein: CASSVGTANYEQYF.

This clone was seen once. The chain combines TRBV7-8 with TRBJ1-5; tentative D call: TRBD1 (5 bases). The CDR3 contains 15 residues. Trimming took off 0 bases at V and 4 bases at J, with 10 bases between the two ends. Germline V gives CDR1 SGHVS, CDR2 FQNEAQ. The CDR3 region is CASSLAQGKNQPQHF. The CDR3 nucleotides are TGTGCCAGCAGCTTAGCGCAGGGTAAGAATCAGCCCCAGCATTTT. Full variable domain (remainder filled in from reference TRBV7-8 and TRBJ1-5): GAGVSQSPRYKVAKRGQDVALRCDPISGHVSLFWYQQALGQGPEFLTYFQNEAQLDKSGLPSDRFFAERPEGSVSTLKIQRTQQEDSAVYLCASSLAQGKNQPQHFGDGTRLSIL.

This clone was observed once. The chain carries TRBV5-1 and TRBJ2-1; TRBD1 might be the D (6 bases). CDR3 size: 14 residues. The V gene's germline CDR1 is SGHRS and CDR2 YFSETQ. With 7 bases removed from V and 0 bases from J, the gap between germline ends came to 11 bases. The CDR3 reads CASGPDSSYNEQFF. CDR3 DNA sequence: TGCGCCAGCGGGCCGGACAGCTCCTACAATGAGCAGTTCTTC.

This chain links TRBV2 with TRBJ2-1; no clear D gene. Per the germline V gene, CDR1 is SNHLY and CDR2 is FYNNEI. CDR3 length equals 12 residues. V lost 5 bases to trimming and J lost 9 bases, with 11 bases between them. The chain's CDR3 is CASSTGGSEQFF. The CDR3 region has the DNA TGTGCCAGCAGTACCGGTGGATCTGAGCAGTTCTTC.

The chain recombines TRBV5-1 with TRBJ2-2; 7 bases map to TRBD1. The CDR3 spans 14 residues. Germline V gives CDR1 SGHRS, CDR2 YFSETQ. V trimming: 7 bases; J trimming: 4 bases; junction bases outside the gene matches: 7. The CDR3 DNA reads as TGCGCCAGCGAACAGGGGATCTTCACCGGGGAGCTGTTTTTT. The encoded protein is CASEQGIFTGELFF.

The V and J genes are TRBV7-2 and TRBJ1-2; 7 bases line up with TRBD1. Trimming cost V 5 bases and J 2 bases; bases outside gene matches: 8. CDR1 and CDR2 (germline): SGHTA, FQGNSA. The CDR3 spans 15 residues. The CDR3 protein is CASSPPGQVNYGYTF. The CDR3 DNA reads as TGTGCCAGCAGCCCCCCCGGACAGGTGAACTATGGCTACACCTTC.

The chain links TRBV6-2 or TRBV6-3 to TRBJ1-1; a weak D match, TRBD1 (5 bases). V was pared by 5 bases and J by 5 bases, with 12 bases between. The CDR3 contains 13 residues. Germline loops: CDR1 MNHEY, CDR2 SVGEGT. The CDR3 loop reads CASSVDWGTEAFF. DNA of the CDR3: TGTGCCAGCAGTGTGGACTGGGGGACTGAAGCTTTCTTT.

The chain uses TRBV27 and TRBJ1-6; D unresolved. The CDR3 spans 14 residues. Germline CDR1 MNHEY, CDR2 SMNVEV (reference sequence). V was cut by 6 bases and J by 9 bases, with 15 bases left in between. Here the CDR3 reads CASSQSSWRSPLHF. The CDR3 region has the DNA TGTGCCAGCAGCCAATCCTCGTGGCGTTCACCCCTCCACTTT.

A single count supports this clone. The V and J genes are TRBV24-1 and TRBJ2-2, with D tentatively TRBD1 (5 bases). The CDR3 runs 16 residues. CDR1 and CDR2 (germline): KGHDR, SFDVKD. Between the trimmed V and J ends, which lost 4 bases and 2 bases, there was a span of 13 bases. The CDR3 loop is CATSDIGRTNTGELFF. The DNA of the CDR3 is TGTGCCACCAGTGACATTGGACGGACAAACACCGGGGAGCTGTTTTTT.

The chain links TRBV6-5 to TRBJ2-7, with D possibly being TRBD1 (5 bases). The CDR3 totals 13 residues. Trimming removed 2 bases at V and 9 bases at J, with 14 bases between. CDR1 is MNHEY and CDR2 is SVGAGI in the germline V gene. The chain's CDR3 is CASSYGAGIVQYF. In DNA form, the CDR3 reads TGTGCCAGCAGTTACGGGGCAGGAATCGTGCAGTACTTC.

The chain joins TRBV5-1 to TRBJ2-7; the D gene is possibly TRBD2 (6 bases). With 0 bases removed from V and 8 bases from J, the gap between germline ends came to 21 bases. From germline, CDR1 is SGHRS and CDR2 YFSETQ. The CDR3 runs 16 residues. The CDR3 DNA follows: TGCGCCAGCAGCTTGGACCCCACATCACTGGGAGGCCAGCAGTACTTC. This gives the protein CASSLDPTSLGGQQYF. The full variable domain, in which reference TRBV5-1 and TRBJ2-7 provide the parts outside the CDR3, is KAGVTQTPRYLIKTRGQQVTLSCSPISGHRSVSWYQQTPGQGLQFLFEYFSETQRNKGNFPGRFSGRQFSNSRSEMNVSTLELGDSALYLCASSLDPTSLGGQQYFGPGTRLTVT.

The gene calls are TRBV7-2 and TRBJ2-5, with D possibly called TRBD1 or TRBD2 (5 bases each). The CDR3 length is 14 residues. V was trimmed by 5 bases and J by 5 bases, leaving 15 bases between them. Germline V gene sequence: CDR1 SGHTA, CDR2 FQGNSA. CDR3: CASSGSRWGETQYF. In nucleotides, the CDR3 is TGTGCCAGCAGCGGGTCTAGGTGGGGGGAGACCCAGTACTTC.

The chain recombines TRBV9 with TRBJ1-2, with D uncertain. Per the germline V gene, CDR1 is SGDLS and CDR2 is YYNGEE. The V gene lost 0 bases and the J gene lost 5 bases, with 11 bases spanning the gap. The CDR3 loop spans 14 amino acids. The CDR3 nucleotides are TGTGCCAGCAGCGTAGTAGGACCGGGATATGGCTACACCTTC. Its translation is CASSVVGPGYGYTF.

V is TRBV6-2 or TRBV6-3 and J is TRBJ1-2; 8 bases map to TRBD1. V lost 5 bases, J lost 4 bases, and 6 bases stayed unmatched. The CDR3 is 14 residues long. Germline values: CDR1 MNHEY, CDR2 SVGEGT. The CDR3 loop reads CASSVDRAGYGYTF. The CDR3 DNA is TGTGCCAGCAGTGTGGACAGGGCGGGCTATGGCTACACCTTC.